The 16 T cell receptor beta chains presented below share a single source sample, sequenced in a study of cytomegalovirus exposure and HLA in healthy donors. PCR employed 60 Vbeta and 13 Jbeta primers. Clones were sequenced by immunoSEQ multiplex PCR, and TCRdb holds only the in-frame ones, with some missing. The repertoire holds around 98,000 clones, with around 68% as singletons. Sample: PBMCs. These receptors were obtained from a female donor in good health and CMV-seronegative.

V and J are TRBV2 and TRBJ2-1; tentative D call: TRBD2 (6 bases). The germline CDR1 and CDR2 sequences are SNHLY and FYNNEI. The germline V and J ends were trimmed by 6 bases and 0 bases, with 9 bases remaining between them. CDR3 length: 14 residues. The CDR3 coding sequence is TGTGCCAGCAGGCGGGATAGCTCCTACAATGAGCAGTTCTTC. Its protein is CASRRDSSYNEQFF.

This clone was counted between two and nine times. The J gene is TRBJ1-2, the V gene TRBV4-3; TRBD1 aligns across 8 bases. Germline V gene lookup returns CDR1 LGHNA and CDR2 YSLEER. J was trimmed by 5 bases and V by 1 base; bases with no gene match: 12. CDR3 length: 17 residues. In nucleotides, the CDR3 is TGCGCCAGCAGCCAAGGGGTGACAGGGGATGTTCAATATGGCTACACCTTC. Translation: CASSQGVTGDVQYGYTF.

The chain couples TRBV28 to TRBJ2-6; TRBD2 might be the D (6 bases). Trimming cost V 7 bases and J 2 bases, with 12 bases left between them. Germline V gene lookup returns CDR1 MDHEN and CDR2 SYDVKM. The CDR3 is made up of 15 amino acids. CDR3: CASTRAGTGANVLTF. In DNA form, the CDR3 reads TGTGCCAGCACCCGGGCGGGGACTGGGGCCAACGTCCTGACTTTC.

This clone was detected a few times. The J gene is TRBJ2-1, the V gene TRBV19, with 10 bases identical to TRBD1. The CDR3 is 15 residues long. The germline CDR1 and CDR2 sequences are LNHDA and SQIVND (reference sequence). After removal of 9 bases from V and 8 bases from J, the junction contained 13 bases not matched to a gene. CDR3 region: CASLNRDRGTDEQFF. The CDR3 coding sequence is TGTGCCAGCCTAAACCGGGACAGGGGAACGGATGAGCAGTTCTTC. The complete variable domain, with remaining parts taken from reference TRBV19 and TRBJ2-1, reads DGGITQSPKYLFRKEGQNVTLSCEQNLNHDAMYWYRQDPGQGLRLIYYSQIVNDFQKGDIAEGYSVSREKKESFPLTVTSAQKNPTAFYLCASLNRDRGTDEQFFGPGTRLTVL.

This chain joins TRBV7-8 and TRBJ2-1, with TRBD2 matching over 13 bases. Germline V gives CDR1 SGHVS, CDR2 FQNEAQ. This CDR3 region has 15 residues. The V and J ends lost 6 bases and 10 bases, in that order; junction bases with no gene match: 9. In DNA form, the CDR3 reads TGTGCCAGCAGATCACTAGCGGGAGGGCCGAGAGAGCAGTTCTTC. It is translated as CASRSLAGGPREQFF. The variable domain in full, completed from reference TRBV7-8 and TRBJ2-1, reads GAGVSQSPRYKVAKRGQDVALRCDPISGHVSLFWYQQALGQGPEFLTYFQNEAQLDKSGLPSDRFFAERPEGSVSTLKIQRTQQEDSAVYLCASRSLAGGPREQFFGPGTRLTVL.

The V call is TRBV28, the J call TRBJ2-5; tentative D call: TRBD2 (5 bases). The CDR3 spans 15 residues. Trimming left V 4 bases short and J 1 base short, with 13 bases between. From germline, CDR1 is MDHEN and CDR2 SYDVKM. The CDR3 loop is CASSSAGALQETQYF. Here the CDR3 DNA reads TGTGCCAGCAGTTCCGCGGGCGCACTCCAAGAGACCCAGTACTTC.

The rearrangement uses TRBV15 and TRBJ1-2, with D perhaps matching TRBD1 (5 bases). Germline V gene lookup returns CDR1 LNHNV and CDR2 YYDKDF (reference sequence). This CDR3 is 14 amino acids long. The V gene lost 3 bases and the J gene lost 4 bases, with 12 bases spanning the gap. The CDR3 reads CATSSRGQIYGYTF. The CDR3 nucleotides read TGTGCCACCAGCAGCAGAGGACAAATCTATGGCTACACCTTC.

This clone was counted a single time. The CDR3 spells CASTGQNTEAFF. The CDR3, as DNA: TGTGCCAGCACAGGACAGAACACTGAAGCTTTCTTT. The V gene is TRBV27, the J gene TRBJ1-1, with D perhaps TRBD1 (5 bases). V was trimmed by 7 bases and J by 1 base, leaving 7 bases between them. Germline values: CDR1 MNHEY, CDR2 SMNVEV (reference sequence). The CDR3 runs 12 residues.

This clone was counted between two and nine times. The chain carries TRBV25-1 and TRBJ2-1, with 10 bases aligning to TRBD2. The CDR3 sequence is 15 residues long. After removal of 6 bases from V and 9 bases from J, the junction contained 11 bases not matched to a gene. Per the germline V gene, CDR1 is MGHDK and CDR2 is SYGVNS. Written as DNA, the CDR3 is TGTGCCAGCAGCCCAGGAGCGGGGGGGCGAAGTGAGCAGTTCTTC. Translated, it gives CASSPGAGGRSEQFF.

The CDR3 loop is CAISGQVEYSPLHF. DNA of the CDR3: TGTGCCATCAGTGGGCAGGTGGAATATTCACCCCTCCACTTT. The rearrangement uses TRBV10-3 and TRBJ1-6; no reliable D call. Per germline, CDR1 ENHRY and CDR2 SYGVKD. The CDR3 is 14 amino acids. Trimming shortened V by 4 bases and J by 8 bases, and 12 bases separated the two germline ends.

The V gene is TRBV7-6, the J gene TRBJ2-3; D unclear. Germline lookup yields CDR1 SGHVS and CDR2 FNYEAQ. V lost 3 bases, J lost 6 bases, and 13 bases lay in between. This CDR3 comprises 14 residues. CDR3 nucleotides: TGTGCCAGCAGCTTGGCCGCTCTGGAGGATACGCAGTATTTT. Its translation: CASSLAALEDTQYF.

J is TRBJ2-7 and V is TRBV5-8, with D maybe TRBD1 (7 bases). Trimming cost V 4 bases and J 5 bases, with 19 bases left between them. The germline gives CDR1 SGHTS, CDR2 YDEGEE. This CDR3 is built from 15 residues. The CDR3 region is CASSPYGGGGDEQYF. DNA for the CDR3: TGTGCCAGCAGCCCCTACGGCGGAGGGGGCGACGAGCAGTACTTC. The full variable domain, completed using reference TRBV5-8 and TRBJ2-7, is EAGVTQSPTHLIKTRGQQATLRCSPISGHTSVYWYQQALGLGLQFLLWYDEGEERNRGNFPPRFSGRQFPNYSSELNVNALELEDSALYLCASSPYGGGGDEQYFGPGTRLTVT.

The chain has TRBV6-6 and TRBJ2-7, with TRBD1 matching 7 bases. The CDR3 totals 14 residues. Germline-derived CDR1 and CDR2 are MNHNY and SVGAGI (reference sequence). After removal of 6 bases from V and 1 base from J, the junction contained 6 bases not matched to a gene. CDR3 DNA sequence: TGTGCCAGCAGACACCGGGACAGATCCTACGAGCAGTACTTC. Translated: CASRHRDRSYEQYF.

This clone has a handful of counts. This sequence joins TRBV7-8 and TRBJ2-2, with 7 positions matching TRBD1. V was pared by 4 bases and J by 7 bases, with 6 bases of the junction left unmatched. Germline CDR1 is SGHVS and CDR2 is FQNEAQ. The CDR3 runs 14 residues. This CDR3 reads CASSSRGHVGELFF. CDR3 sequence (DNA): TGTGCCAGCAGCTCTAGGGGGCATGTCGGGGAGCTGTTTTTT.

This clone was detected a few times. The chain couples TRBV4-1 to TRBJ1-2, with 10 bases fitting TRBD1. This CDR3 spans 16 amino acids. Germline values: CDR1 MGHRA, CDR2 YSYEKL. The V gene end was trimmed by 3 bases and the J gene end by 7 bases; junction bases not matched to a gene: 11. CDR3 loop: CASSQTTGTGVSGYTF. Written as DNA, the CDR3 is TGCGCCAGCAGCCAGACCACCGGGACAGGGGTATCTGGCTACACCTTC.

This chain links TRBV2 with TRBJ2-7; the match to TRBD2 covers 7 bases. The germline CDR1 and CDR2 sequences are SNHLY and FYNNEI. This CDR3 has 13 amino acids. J was trimmed by 3 bases and V by 6 bases; bases with no gene match: 5. The CDR3, as DNA: TGTGCCAGCAGGACCCTAGCGGACTACGAGCAGTACTTC. Its protein product is CASRTLADYEQYF.